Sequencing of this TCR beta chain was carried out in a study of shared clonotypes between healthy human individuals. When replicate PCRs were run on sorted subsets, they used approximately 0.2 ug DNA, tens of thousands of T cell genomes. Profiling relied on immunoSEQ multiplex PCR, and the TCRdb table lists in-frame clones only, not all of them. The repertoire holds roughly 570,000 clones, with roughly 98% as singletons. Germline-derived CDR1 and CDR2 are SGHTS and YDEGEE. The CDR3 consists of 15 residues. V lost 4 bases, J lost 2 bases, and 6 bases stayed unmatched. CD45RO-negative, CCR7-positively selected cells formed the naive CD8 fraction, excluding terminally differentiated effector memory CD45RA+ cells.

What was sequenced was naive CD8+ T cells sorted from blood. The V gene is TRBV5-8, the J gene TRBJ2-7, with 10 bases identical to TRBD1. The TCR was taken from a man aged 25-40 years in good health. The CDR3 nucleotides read TGTGCCAGCAGCCGGGACAGGGGTGGGCCCTACGAGCAGTACTTC. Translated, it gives CASSRDRGGPYEQYF.